This TCR beta chain was recorded in a study of shared clonotypes between healthy human individuals. In germline, CDR1 is LNHDA, CDR2 SQIVND (reference sequence). V lost 9 bases and J lost 5, with 16 bases in between. The CDR3 consists of 13 residues. Whole-study results and caveats: The authors expected sequencing depth to affect clonotype sharing among donors.

With respect to this clone: Its antigen is still unknown.

It was at deep level that the assay was run. Several immunoSEQ plates held equal portions of the genomic DNA taken from each subset. Clones were sequenced by immunoSEQ multiplex PCR, and TCRdb holds only the in-frame ones, with some missing. This sample has around 2.1 million clones; 90% to 97% occur once, and the top ten carry roughly 0.13%. The donor population consisted of healthy HIV-negative adults with no recent acute infections or vaccinations. The rearrangement joins TRBV19 to TRBJ1-2; weak D call: TRBD1 (5 bases). The sequencing sample was made of naive CD4+ T cells sorted from blood. The subset was: CD45RA+ positively selected. The TCR originated in a man younger than 30 in good health. The CDR3 DNA reads as TGTGCCAGCGGACGCGGGGCAGCTTATGGCTACACCTTC. Translated: CASGRGAAYGYTF.